This T cell receptor beta chain appears in the sequencing data of a study of shared clonotypes between healthy human individuals. Study context: Three plates each covered CD4 naive and memory; CD8 naive two, CD8 memory one.

Adult donors, all healthy and HIV-negative, had no recent acute infections or vaccinations. This was a deep-level run. Sequencing was performed with immunoSEQ multiplex PCR; in TCRdb, only in-frame clones are kept and a portion is missing. Among around 2.1 million clones, approximately 94% were seen once, and the ten largest hold around 0.13%. This TCR came from a man between 18 and 35 years old in good health. Sequencing used naive CD4+ T cells sorted from blood. Sample subset: CD45RA+ positively selected.

As DNA, the CDR3 is TGTGCCAGCAGCTTAACAAATGGGGGGTTCACAGATACGCAGTATTTT. Protein product: CASSLTNGGFTDTQYF. This sequence joins TRBV7-3 and TRBJ2-3; D perhaps matches TRBD2 (6 bases). This CDR3 spans 16 amino acids. The V end lost 0 bases, the J end lost 2 bases, and 12 bases lay between the germline ends. Germline V lookup: CDR1 SGHTA, CDR2 FQGTGA. The full variable domain, rest sourced from reference TRBV7-3 and TRBJ2-3, is GAGVSQTPSNKVTEKGKYVELRCDPISGHTALYWYRQSLGQGPEFLIYFQGTGAADDSGLPNDRFFAVRPEGSVSTLKIQRTERGDSAVYLCASSLTNGGFTDTQYFGPGTRLTVL.